The 10 T cell receptor beta chains given below trace back to one sample, sequenced in a study of siplizumab effects on memory and regulatory T cells. The protocol was immunoSEQ multiplex PCR, while the TCRdb copy is restricted to in-frame clones and leaves out a portion. The sample records some 110,000 clones, more than 85% being singletons. Sequenced material: CD4+ T cells sorted from blood. Receptors originate from a human donor in good health.

The chain carries TRBV10-1 and TRBJ1-2, with a possible D match to TRBD1 (5 bases). Trimming left V 0 bases short and J 7 bases short, with 21 bases between. Germline-derived CDR1 and CDR2 are WNHNN and SYGVQD (reference sequence). This CDR3 is 17 amino acids long. The CDR3 nucleotides read TGCGCCAGCAGTGAGTCCTTAAGACAGTGGATCTCCCGTGGCTACACCTTC. This translates into CASSESLRQWISRGYTF.

The V call is TRBV5-1, the J call TRBJ2-3; no clear D. This CDR3 has 14 amino acids. CDR1 SGHRS and CDR2 YFSETQ come from the germline V gene. V was pared by 0 bases and J by 0 bases, with 5 bases between. Here the CDR3 DNA reads TGCGCCAGCAGCTTGGTGTCGAGCACAGATACGCAGTATTTT. Translation gives CASSLVSSTDTQYF.

This chain joins TRBV11-1 and TRBJ2-5; 13 bases are shared with TRBD2. In germline, CDR1 is SGHAT, CDR2 FQDESV (reference sequence). This CDR3 spans 15 amino acids. With V trimmed by 3 bases and J by 4 bases, 2 bases remained unmatched. CDR3 loop: CASSLTSGRRETQYF. DNA for the CDR3: TGTGCCAGCAGCTTGACTAGCGGGAGGCGAGAGACCCAGTACTTC.

The chain joins TRBV7-9 to TRBJ1-4, with D uncertain. This CDR3 region has 12 residues. Germline CDR1 is SEHNR and CDR2 is FQNEAQ (reference sequence). V was clipped by 4 bases and J by 5 bases, with 5 bases between them. The CDR3 sequence: CASSSPNEKLFF. In DNA form, the CDR3 reads TGTGCCAGCAGCTCCCCAAATGAAAAACTGTTTTTT. The entire variable domain, with the rest obtained from reference TRBV7-9 and TRBJ1-4, is as follows: DTGVSQNPRHKITKRGQNVTFRCDPISEHNRLYWYRQTLGQGPEFLTYFQNEAQLEKSRLLSDRFSAERPKGSFSTLEIQRTEQGDSAMYLCASSSPNEKLFFGSGTQLSVL.

The V call is TRBV4-1, the J call TRBJ1-2; 9 bases fit TRBD1. Trimming at V came to 0 bases and at J to 9 bases, leaving 5 bases not matched to a gene. Germline V lookup: CDR1 MGHRA, CDR2 YSYEKL. This CDR3 has 14 amino acids. CDR3 sequence reads: CASSQDPDRGSYTF. The CDR3 DNA sequence: TGCGCCAGCAGCCAAGATCCTGACAGGGGGAGCTACACCTTC.

The rearrangement uses TRBV5-6 and TRBJ2-2, with D perhaps matching TRBD2 (6 bases). CDR3 length equals 17 residues. V gave up 0 bases and J gave up 3 bases, with 15 bases separating them. Looked up from germline, CDR1 is SGHDT and CDR2 is YYEEEE. Written as DNA, the CDR3 is TGTGCCAGCAGCTTGGCACTGACGGGGGTAGACACCGGGGAGCTGTTTTTT. Translation gives CASSLALTGVDTGELFF.

V and J are TRBV7-9 and TRBJ1-1, with D possibly TRBD1 on 5 matching bases. Per germline, CDR1 SEHNR and CDR2 FQNEAQ (reference sequence). Trimming took 5 bases from V and 1 from J, leaving 11 bases between them. The CDR3 has 14 residues. The CDR3: CASSQGRRNTEAFF. The CDR3 region has the DNA TGTGCCAGCAGCCAGGGACGCAGGAACACTGAAGCTTTCTTT.

This rearrangement joins TRBV4-2 to TRBJ1-2; D not resolved. CDR3 length equals 13 residues. The ends were cut back, 0 bases at V and 4 bases at J, with 6 bases in the middle. Per the germline V gene, CDR1 is LGHNA and CDR2 is YNFKEQ. CDR3 nucleotides: TGTGCCAGCAGCCAAGACAGTCTCTATGGCTACACCTTC. Translated, it gives CASSQDSLYGYTF.

The V and J genes are TRBV7-9 and TRBJ1-1; D might be TRBD1 (6 bases). The length of the CDR3 is 14 residues. V gave up 1 base and J gave up 3 bases, with 9 bases separating them. Germline V gene data show CDR1 as SEHNR and CDR2 as FQNEAQ (reference sequence). CDR3 bases: TGTGCCAGCAGCTTAGTGGGGGCGGACACTGAAGCTTTCTTT. Translating it yields CASSLVGADTEAFF.

This chain links TRBV27 with TRBJ1-5; D is uncertain. The CDR3 sequence is 14 residues long. Looked up from germline, CDR1 is MNHEY and CDR2 is SMNVEV (reference sequence). Trimming removed 4 bases at V and 6 bases at J, with 13 bases between. The CDR3 nucleotides are TGTGCCAGCAGTTGCCCTGCCCTTTTTCAGCCCCAGCATTTT. It codes for CASSCPALFQPQHF.